These 27 T cell receptor beta chains came from one sample sequenced in a study of early T cells in non-severe SARS-CoV-2 infection. One entry per CDR3 protein results from TCRdb running MiXCR on the 5' RACE reads. The sample includes under 70,000 distinct CDR3 sequences, about 12% of them seen just once. The material was whole blood, obtained at baseline. These receptors came from an adult who was a healthcare worker with PCR-confirmed SARS-CoV-2 infection or an uninfected control (not recorded which).

The rearrangement links TRBV12-3 or TRBV12-4 to TRBJ1-2, with 7 bases lining up with TRBD1. V was pared by 6 bases and J by 7 bases, with 2 bases of the junction left unmatched. The CDR3 is 11 amino acids. The DNA for the CDR3 is TGTGCCAGCAGCAGACAGGGTGGCTACACCTTC. This translates into CASSRQGGYTF.

CDR3: CASTGWGGRSNQPQHF. CDR3 nucleotide sequence: TGTGCCAGTACCGGATGGGGGGGCAGGAGCAATCAGCCCCAGCATTTT. This rearrangement joins TRBV19 to TRBJ1-5; tentatively, D is TRBD1 (6 bases). Trimming pared 7 bases from V and 1 base from J, leaving 17 bases between. The CDR3 sequence is 16 residues long. Germline values: CDR1 LNHDA, CDR2 SQIVND (reference sequence).

The rearrangement links TRBV7-2 to TRBJ2-7; 7 bases align to TRBD2. Germline V gene data show CDR1 as SGHTA and CDR2 as FQGNSA. The CDR3 loop spans 13 amino acids. J gave up 1 base and V 4 bases, and 1 base lay outside the gene matches. Here the CDR3 reads CASSSGLSYEQYF. In DNA, the CDR3 is TGTGCCAGCAGCTCGGGACTATCCTACGAGCAGTACTTC.

This clonotype was seen more than once but under ten times. The chain employs TRBV5-1 and TRBJ1-4; 7 nucleotides line up with TRBD1. Per the germline V gene, CDR1 is SGHRS and CDR2 is YFSETQ. J was trimmed by 2 bases and V by 3 bases; bases with no gene match: 1. This CDR3 is built from 14 residues. The CDR3 DNA is TGCGCCAGCAGCTCGGGACAGACTAATGAAAAACTGTTTTTT. Amino acids: CASSSGQTNEKLFF.

Only a few counts were recorded for this clonotype. V is TRBV28 and J is TRBJ2-5; TRBD2 might be the D (6 bases). There are 13 residues in the CDR3. The ends were cut back, 6 bases at V and 9 bases at J, with 17 bases in the middle. Germline V lookup: CDR1 MDHEN, CDR2 SYDVKM. CDR3 sequence reads: CASSSGTRTSQYF. As DNA, the CDR3 is TGTGCCAGCAGCTCCGGGACTCGAACGTCCCAGTACTTC.

The chain uses TRBV13 and TRBJ2-7, with a weak D call TRBD1 (6 bases). The CDR3 runs to 13 residues. The germline V and J ends were trimmed by 8 bases and 3 bases, with 14 bases remaining between them. Germline-derived CDR1 and CDR2 are PRHDT and FYEKMQ (reference sequence). CDR3 region: CASRRQALYEQYF. DNA of the CDR3: TGTGCCAGCCGGCGACAGGCCCTCTACGAGCAGTACTTC. Together with reference TRBV13 and TRBJ2-7, the CDR3 gives the full variable domain: AAGVIQSPRHLIKEKRETATLKCYPIPRHDTVYWYQQGPGQDPQFLISFYEKMQSDKGSIPDRFSAQQFSDYHSELNMSSLELGDSALYFCASRRQALYEQYFGPGTRLTVT.

Only a few counts were recorded for this clonotype. The chain is built from TRBV27 and TRBJ1-6; 11 bases are a match to TRBD1. CDR1 and CDR2 (germline): MNHEY, SMNVEV (reference sequence). After removal of 1 base from V and 10 bases from J, the junction contained 6 bases not matched to a gene. The CDR3 loop spans 16 amino acids. The CDR3 DNA reads TGTGCCAGCAGTTTATTTTCGGACAGGGGGCTCTCACCCCTCCACTTT. This translates into CASSLFSDRGLSPLHF.

This clonotype was observed many times. The chain recombines TRBV7-9 with TRBJ2-2, with TRBD1 as a possible D gene (6 bases). CDR3 size: 17 residues. Germline CDR1 reads SEHNR; CDR2 reads FQNEAQ (reference sequence). V was cut by 1 base and J by 2 bases, with 14 bases left in between. The CDR3 loop is CASSLGVRTVNTGELFF. The DNA of the CDR3 is TGTGCCAGCAGCTTAGGAGTACGGACAGTAAACACCGGGGAGCTGTTTTTT. The full variable domain, with the rest looked up from reference TRBV7-9 and TRBJ2-2, is DTGVSQNPRHKITKRGQNVTFRCDPISEHNRLYWYRQTLGQGPEFLTYFQNEAQLEKSRLLSDRFSAERPKGSFSTLEIQRTEQGDSAMYLCASSLGVRTVNTGELFFGEGSRLTVL.

The chain carries TRBV5-4 and TRBJ2-4; no clear D. V lost 4 bases, J lost 1 base, and 12 bases lay in between. This CDR3 region has 15 residues. Germline CDR1 is SGHNT and CDR2 is YYREEE (reference sequence). The CDR3 DNA reads as TGTGCCAGCAGCAACCCCGTCGGGGCCAAAAACATTCAGTACTTC. Translated, it gives CASSNPVGAKNIQYF.

This clonotype was observed once. The J gene is TRBJ2-7, the V gene TRBV7-9; perhaps TRBD1 as D (7 bases). The ends were cut back, 5 bases at V and 5 bases at J, with 16 bases in the middle. The CDR3 spans 14 residues. Germline-derived CDR1 and CDR2 are SEHNR and FQNEAQ (reference sequence). In DNA form, the CDR3 reads TGTGCCAGCAGCCGAGGAGGGGGCCGCGACGAGCAGTACTTC. It yields the protein CASSRGGGRDEQYF.

This chain links TRBV11-2 with TRBJ1-4; D remains ambiguous. V dropped 5 bases and J dropped 6 bases, with 13 bases sitting between them. This CDR3 comprises 14 residues. CDR1 is SGHAT, CDR2 FQNNGV, per germline. CDR3 bases: TGTGCCAGCAGCCGGGGTGGCCCTTATGAAAAACTGTTTTTT. Its translation: CASSRGGPYEKLFF. Combining the CDR3 with reference TRBV11-2 and TRBJ1-4 gives the whole variable domain EAGVAQSPRYKIIEKRQSVAFWCNPISGHATLYWYQQILGQGPKLLIQFQNNGVVDDSQLPKDRFSAERLKGVDSTLKIQPAKLEDSAVYLCASSRGGPYEKLFFGSGTQLSVL.

The V call is TRBV20-1, the J call TRBJ1-2; TRBD1 matches at 7 bases. Germline V gene lookup returns CDR1 DFQATT and CDR2 SNEGSKA (reference sequence). The CDR3 length is 13 residues. J gave up 8 bases and V 0 bases, and 6 bases lay outside the gene matches. The CDR3 DNA reads as TGCAGTGCTAGAGATCTAACAGGGGACGGCTACACCTTC. Translation gives CSARDLTGDGYTF.

Ten or more counts support this clonotype. The gene calls are TRBV20-1 and TRBJ2-2, with 8 bases that match TRBD1. The CDR3 has 17 amino acids. Germline trimming cut 3 bases from V and 4 bases from J; bases unmatched to any gene: 13. The germline V gene has CDR1 DFQATT and CDR2 SNEGSKA (reference sequence). Here the CDR3 reads CSARPPGGAFGTGELFF. CDR3 in DNA: TGCAGTGCTAGGCCCCCAGGGGGCGCGTTCGGCACCGGGGAGCTGTTTTTT.

This clonotype showed up many times. The gene calls are TRBV4-1 and TRBJ2-3, with 11 nucleotides matching TRBD1. V dropped 3 bases and J dropped 8; count of bases not matched to a gene: 1. Germline V gene sequence: CDR1 MGHRA, CDR2 YSYEKL. This CDR3 comprises 13 residues. This chain's CDR3 is CASSQGQGGTQYF. In nucleotides, the CDR3 is TGCGCCAGCAGCCAGGGACAGGGGGGTACGCAGTATTTT.

This clonotype appeared a few times. V and J are TRBV14 and TRBJ2-5; 7 bases fit TRBD2. The CDR3 is made up of 14 amino acids. Per the germline V gene, CDR1 is SGHDN and CDR2 is FVKESK. V lost 6 bases to trimming and J lost 0 bases; unmatched junction nucleotides: 4. CDR3 DNA: TGTGCCAGCAGACGCGGGGGATACCAAGAGACCCAGTACTTC. Its translation: CASRRGGYQETQYF.

This clonotype was counted between two and nine times. The CDR3 here is CASSLAWGYNEQFF. The DNA of the CDR3 is TGTGCCAGCAGCTTAGCCTGGGGCTACAATGAGCAGTTCTTC. This chain uses TRBV11-2 with TRBJ2-1; D is unresolved. V was cut by 1 base and J by 3 bases, with 7 bases left in between. There are 14 residues in the CDR3. The germline V gene has CDR1 SGHAT and CDR2 FQNNGV.

The chain employs TRBV19 and TRBJ2-1; no definite D call. Per germline, CDR1 LNHDA and CDR2 SQIVND (reference sequence). The CDR3 is made up of 11 amino acids. V was shortened by 6 bases and J by 5 bases, with 5 bases between the two germline ends. In DNA, the CDR3 is TGTGCCAGTAGAGGTGACAATGAGCAGTTCTTC. Amino acid sequence: CASRGDNEQFF.

Ten or more counts support this clonotype. V gene TRBV3-1 combines with J gene TRBJ1-1; D gene ambiguous. Trimming took off 0 bases at V and 8 bases at J, with 10 bases between the two ends. The CDR3 has 13 residues. CDR1 LGHDT and CDR2 YNNKEL come from the germline V gene (reference sequence). Here the CDR3 DNA reads TGTGCCAGCAGCCAAGACAGCCAGATCGAAGCTTTCTTT. Translation: CASSQDSQIEAFF.

This clonotype has a count of ten or more. This chain connects TRBV29-1 to TRBJ2-3; D is possibly TRBD2 (5 bases). Germline V lookup: CDR1 SQVTM, CDR2 ANQGSEA. The CDR3 loop spans 12 amino acids. Trimming pared 7 bases from V and 3 bases from J, leaving 11 bases between. The CDR3 reads CSELRVTDTQYF. CDR3 nucleotides: TGCAGCGAATTGCGGGTTACAGATACGCAGTATTTT.

This clonotype occurred many times. The chain has TRBV27 and TRBJ2-1, with D perhaps given as TRBD1 or TRBD2 (5 bases each). This CDR3 is 12 amino acids long. The germline CDR1 and CDR2 sequences are MNHEY and SMNVEV (reference sequence). The CDR3 loop is CGDRSSYNEQFF. The CDR3 nucleotides are TGTGGGGACCGATCCTCCTACAATGAGCAGTTCTTC.

The chain links TRBV5-1 to TRBJ2-3; D unresolved. Germline CDR1 reads SGHRS; CDR2 reads YFSETQ. CDR3 length equals 11 residues. V dropped 4 bases and J dropped 3 bases, with 3 bases sitting between them. The chain's CDR3 is CASSITDTQYF. The DNA for the CDR3 is TGCGCCAGCAGCATAACAGATACGCAGTATTTT.

The CDR3 DNA reads as TGTGCCAGCAGCGCACCGGGACTACAAGAGACCCAGTACTTC. Amino acid sequence: CASSAPGLQETQYF. The chain joins TRBV9 to TRBJ2-5, with 7 bases lining up with TRBD2. With 3 bases clipped from V and 2 bases from J, the junction kept 4 bases outside the gene matches. From germline, CDR1 is SGDLS and CDR2 YYNGEE. The CDR3 contains 14 residues.

This clonotype was observed many times. V is TRBV4-3 and J is TRBJ2-5; perhaps TRBD1 as D (5 bases). The CDR3 sequence is 16 residues long. Germline V CDR1 and CDR2: LGHNA, YSLEER. V was trimmed by 2 bases and J by 2 bases, leaving 15 bases between them. The CDR3 DNA reads as TGCGCCAGCAGCCAACTACACCTGGCAGGGCAAGAGACCCAGTACTTC. Protein sequence: CASSQLHLAGQETQYF.

In its sample, this clonotype was seen a few times. V and J are TRBV9 and TRBJ2-3; no clear D. Per the germline V gene, CDR1 is SGDLS and CDR2 is YYNGEE. CDR3 length: 11 residues. V was shortened by 4 bases and J by 6 bases, with 6 bases between the two germline ends. Here the CDR3 reads CASSRLDTQYF. The CDR3 region has the DNA TGTGCCAGCAGCAGGTTGGATACGCAGTATTTT.

V and J are TRBV28 and TRBJ2-7, with D unresolved. Trimming removed 6 bases at V and 2 bases at J, with 14 bases between. Germline CDR1 and CDR2: MDHEN and SYDVKM. The CDR3 covers 14 residues. This chain's CDR3 is CASRPYKPPYEQYF. The CDR3 DNA reads as TGTGCCAGCAGACCATATAAGCCTCCCTACGAGCAGTACTTC.

The chain recombines TRBV28 with TRBJ1-1, with a possible D match to TRBD1 (5 bases). The CDR3 runs to 12 residues. The germline V gene encodes CDR1 MDHEN and CDR2 SYDVKM. V was clipped by 5 bases and J by 1 base, with 5 bases between them. The CDR3 loop is CASSQGNTEAFF. As DNA, the CDR3 is TGTGCCAGCAGTCAGGGGAACACTGAAGCTTTCTTT.

The V call is TRBV24-1, the J call TRBJ2-3, with D maybe TRBD2 (5 bases). The CDR3 is made up of 15 amino acids. V lost 3 bases and J 2 bases, leaving 11 bases between the germline ends. CDR1 and CDR2 from the germline V gene are KGHDR and SFDVKD. The CDR3 DNA follows: TGTGCCACCAGTGATGGCGGGTCACCCACAGATACGCAGTATTTT. Encoded protein: CATSDGGSPTDTQYF.